Listed below are T cell receptor beta chains from one sample, sequenced in a study of cytomegalovirus exposure and HLA in healthy donors. The method was immunoSEQ multiplex PCR; TCRdb's version includes in-frame clones alone and lacks a portion of them. The data contain nearly 200,000 clones, roughly 82% of them singletons. Material for sequencing was PBMCs. All receptors derive from a woman in her twenties or thirties in good health and CMV-seropositive. The CDR3 runs from the conserved cysteine through the conserved F or W. A D gene is named only where the DNA matches it firmly. Clone size is stated in some rows and not others, as once, few, many or a class when expanded.

d_call | clone_size | j_call | v_call | cdr3_aa | cdr3_nt
NA | few | TRBJ2-2 | TRBV29-1 | CSVDSGAGELFF | TGCAGCGTTGACTCCGGAGCCGGGGAGCTGTTTTTT
NA | NA | TRBJ2-1 | TRBV2 | CASRRLARVSNEQFF | TGTGCCAGCAGGAGGCTAGCGCGGGTCAGTAATGAGCAGTTCTTC
TRBD2 | once | TRBJ2-1 | TRBV6-5 | CASSSTSGRYNEQFF | TGTGCCAGCAGTTCGACTAGCGGGAGGTACAATGAGCAGTTCTTC
NA | few | TRBJ2-7 | TRBV28 | CASSPTDSYKTYEQYF | TGTGCCAGCAGCCCGACGGACAGCTATAAAACCTACGAGCAGTACTTC
TRBD2 | NA | TRBJ2-7 | TRBV14 | CASSHSGRLARNEQYF | TGTGCCAGCAGCCATTCCGGGAGGCTAGCACGAAACGAGCAGTACTTC
NA | NA | TRBJ2-1 | TRBV4-2 | CASSRAGGAGNEQFF | TGTGCCAGCAGCCGAGCAGGCGGTGCGGGTAATGAGCAGTTCTTC
TRBD1 | NA | TRBJ2-7 | TRBV2 | CASKGQGSSYEQYF | TGTGCCAGCAAGGGACAGGGGAGCTCCTACGAGCAGTACTTC
NA | NA | TRBJ2-1 | TRBV7-8 | CASSLAPRTVVGQFF | TGTGCCAGCAGCTTAGCGCCGCGGACAGTGGTTGGGCAGTTCTTC
TRBD1 | NA | TRBJ1-1 | TRBV30 | CAWSPGGAGDTEAFF | TGTGCCTGGTCCCCAGGGGGCGCTGGTGACACTGAAGCTTTCTTT
TRBD2 | few | TRBJ2-1 | TRBV4-1 | CASSQEGDLAAAYNEQFF | TGCGCCAGCAGCCAAGAGGGGGATCTAGCGGCAGCCTACAATGAGCAGTTCTTC
NA | NA | TRBJ2-1 | TRBV5-1 | CASSPAGTSRQVEQFF | TGCGCCAGCAGCCCAGCCGGGACATCCCGACAAGTCGAGCAGTTCTTC
NA | NA | TRBJ1-4 | TRBV2 | CASSIRVARKLFF | TGTGCCAGCAGTATTCGGGTAGCCCGAAAACTGTTTTTT
NA | NA | TRBJ1-3 | TRBV7-9 | CASSLESENSGNTIYF | TGTGCCAGCAGCTTAGAGAGCGAGAACTCTGGAAACACCATATATTTT
TRBD2 | NA | TRBJ2-7 | TRBV6-1 | CASSERETYEQYF | TGTGCCAGCAGTGAGCGGGAGACCTACGAGCAGTACTTC
NA | NA | TRBJ1-1 | TRBV5-1 | CASSLTGVRNTEAFF | TGCGCCAGCAGCTTGACCGGGGTAAGAAACACTGAAGCTTTCTTT
TRBD1 | NA | TRBJ1-5 | TRBV6-5 | CASSYKTGDQPQHF | TGTGCCAGCAGTTACAAGACAGGGGATCAGCCCCAGCATTTT
TRBD1 | NA | TRBJ1-5 | TRBV28 | CASSSGTAPNSNQPQHF | TGTGCCAGCAGTTCAGGGACAGCTCCCAATAGCAATCAGCCCCAGCATTTT
NA | NA | TRBJ1-5 | TRBV6-1 | CASAGIGNQPQHF | TGTGCCAGCGCGGGGATTGGCAATCAGCCCCAGCATTTT
TRBD2 | few | TRBJ2-3 | TRBV6-5 | CATSRASGDTQYF | TGTGCCACCTCCCGGGCTAGCGGGGATACGCAGTATTTT
TRBD2 | NA | TRBJ2-1 | TRBV7-6 | CASSLEASGSISEQFF | TGTGCCAGCAGCTTAGAGGCTAGCGGGAGCATCAGTGAGCAGTTCTTC
TRBD2 | once | TRBJ2-1 | TRBV11-3 | CASSQFSGSGYEQFF | TGTGCCAGCAGCCAATTTAGCGGGAGTGGATATGAGCAGTTCTTC
NA | NA | TRBJ2-7 | TRBV7-9 | CASSGQGGHEQYF | TGTGCCAGCAGTGGGCAGGGAGGTCACGAGCAGTACTTC
TRBD1 | NA | TRBJ1-5 | TRBV6-1 | CARISTGERGQPQHF | TGTGCCAGAATTTCGACAGGGGAACGTGGACAGCCCCAGCATTTT
NA | NA | TRBJ2-7 | TRBV5-6 | CASSSPARGEQYF | TGTGCCAGCAGTTCCCCCGCCCGGGGAGAGCAGTACTTC
TRBD1 | once | TRBJ2-3 | TRBV11-2 | CASSPGGQGTDTQYF | TGTGCCAGCAGCCCAGGGGGACAGGGGACAGATACGCAGTATTTT
TRBD1 | few | TRBJ1-5 | TRBV18 | CASSPLQGRNQPQHF | TGTGCCAGCTCACCTTTACAGGGGAGGAATCAGCCCCAGCATTTT
TRBD1 | NA | TRBJ2-1 | TRBV2 | CASSEMGQGVFYNEQFF | TGTGCCAGCAGTGAAATGGGACAGGGGGTTTTCTACAATGAGCAGTTCTTC